This T cell receptor (beta chain) is from a study of human T cells and chemical hapten exposure. The sample's time point: patch test 1, 2 weeks after DPC sensitization. Treatment noted: therapeutic diphenylcyclopropenone sensitization with weekly scalp DPC. The study, taken as a whole, reports: Counts of expanded TCRs at PT1 were positively correlated with patch test score.

Germline V gives CDR1 MNHNS, CDR2 SASEGT. Trimming removed 8 bases from V and 4 bases from J, with 23 bases in between. This CDR3 is 16 amino acids long. Original processing notes: The median was roughly 100,000 TCRs per sample, ranging roughly 20,000 to 750,000. TCRdb ran MiXCR on the RACE reads and lists one entry per CDR3 protein. These V and J calls derive from TCRdb rather than the authors' analysis. The table lists some 350,000 distinct CDR3 sequences, around 7% of them singletons, with 8% to 9% in the top ten. This clonotype turned up a few times. Its cognate antigen is unknown. The clonotype originates from a woman aged 18-29 years with alopecia areata. Some clones in this sample may be carry-over from other donors' samples. The chain employs TRBV6-1 and TRBJ1-2; possible D gene TRBD1, 5 bases. The sequencing here drew on whole blood, taken in connection with sensitization to the hapten diphenylcyclopropenone (DPC). The CDR3 protein is CASETDSPDRGYGYTF. The CDR3 DNA sequence: TGTGCCAGCGAGACCGATTCACCCGACAGAGGCTATGGCTACACCTTC.